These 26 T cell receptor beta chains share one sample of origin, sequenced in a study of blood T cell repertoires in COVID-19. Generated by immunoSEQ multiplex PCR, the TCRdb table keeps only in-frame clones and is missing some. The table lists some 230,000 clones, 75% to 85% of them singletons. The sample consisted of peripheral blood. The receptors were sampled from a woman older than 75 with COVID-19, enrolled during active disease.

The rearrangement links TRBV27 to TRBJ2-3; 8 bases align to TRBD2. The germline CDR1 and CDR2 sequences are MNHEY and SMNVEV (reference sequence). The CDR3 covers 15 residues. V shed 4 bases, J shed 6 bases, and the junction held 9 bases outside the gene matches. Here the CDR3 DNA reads TGTGCCAGCAGTTCTTCACTAGCGGCCGGGGATACGCAGTATTTT. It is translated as CASSSSLAAGDTQYF.

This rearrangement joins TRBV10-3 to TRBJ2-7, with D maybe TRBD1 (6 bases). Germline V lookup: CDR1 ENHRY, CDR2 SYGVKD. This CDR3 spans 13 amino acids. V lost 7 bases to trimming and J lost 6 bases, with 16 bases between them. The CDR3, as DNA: TGTGCCATCAAAGGGGGTGGAATGGGCGAGCAGTACTTC. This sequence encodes CAIKGGGMGEQYF.

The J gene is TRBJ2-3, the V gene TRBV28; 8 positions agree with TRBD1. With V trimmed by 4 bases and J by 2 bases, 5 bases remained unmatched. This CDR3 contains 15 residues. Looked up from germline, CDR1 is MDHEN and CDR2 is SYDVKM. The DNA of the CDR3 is TGTGCCAGCAGTTATTCAGGGGGCCACACAGATACGCAGTATTTT. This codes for CASSYSGGHTDTQYF.

The CDR3 protein is CASSPSSEKLFF. The CDR3 bases are TGTGCCAGCTCACCTTCCTCGGAAAAACTGTTTTTT. The rearrangement links TRBV18 to TRBJ1-4, with unresolved D. V was clipped by 3 bases and J by 8 bases, with 7 bases between them. This CDR3 contains 12 residues. CDR1 KGHSH and CDR2 LQKENI come from the germline V gene.

CDR3 loop: CASSRTGTEAFF. CDR3 coding DNA: TGTGCCAGCAGCCGGACAGGTACTGAAGCTTTCTTT. This chain connects TRBV11-2 to TRBJ1-1; TRBD1 matches 7 bases. The V segment lost 5 bases and the J segment 5 bases; nucleotides outside the gene matches: 2. Germline lookup yields CDR1 SGHAT and CDR2 FQNNGV. The CDR3 is 12 amino acids.

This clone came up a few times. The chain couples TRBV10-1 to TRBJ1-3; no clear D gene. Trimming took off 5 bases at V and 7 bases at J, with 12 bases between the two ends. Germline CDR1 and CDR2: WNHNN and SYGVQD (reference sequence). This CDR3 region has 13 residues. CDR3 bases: TGCGCCAGCAGTTCTGATCGTCGGAACACCATATATTTT. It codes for CASSSDRRNTIYF.

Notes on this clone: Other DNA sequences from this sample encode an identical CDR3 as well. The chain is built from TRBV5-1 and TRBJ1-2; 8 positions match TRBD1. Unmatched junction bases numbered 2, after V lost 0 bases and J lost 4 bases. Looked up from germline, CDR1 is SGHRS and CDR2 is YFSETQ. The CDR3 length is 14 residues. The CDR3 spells CASSLGDRTYGYTF. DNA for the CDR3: TGCGCCAGCAGCTTGGGGGACAGGACCTATGGCTACACCTTC.

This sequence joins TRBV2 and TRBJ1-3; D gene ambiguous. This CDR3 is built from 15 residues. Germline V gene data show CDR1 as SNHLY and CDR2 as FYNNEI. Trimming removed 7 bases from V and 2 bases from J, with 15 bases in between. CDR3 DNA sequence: TGTGCCAGCACCTCGGGAGCCTCGACTGGAAACACCATATATTTT. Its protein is CASTSGASTGNTIYF.

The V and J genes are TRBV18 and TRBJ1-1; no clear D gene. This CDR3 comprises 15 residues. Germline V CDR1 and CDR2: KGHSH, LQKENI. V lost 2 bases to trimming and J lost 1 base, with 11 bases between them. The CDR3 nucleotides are TGTGCCAGCTCACCATCCCAGGTGAAGAACACTGAAGCTTTCTTT. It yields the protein CASSPSQVKNTEAFF.

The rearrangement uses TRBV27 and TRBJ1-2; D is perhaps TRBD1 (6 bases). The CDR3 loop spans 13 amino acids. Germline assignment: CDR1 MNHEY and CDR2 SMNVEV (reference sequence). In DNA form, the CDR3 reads TGTGCGAGCGGACAGTTTTCGCTGTATGGCTACACCTTC. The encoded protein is CASGQFSLYGYTF.

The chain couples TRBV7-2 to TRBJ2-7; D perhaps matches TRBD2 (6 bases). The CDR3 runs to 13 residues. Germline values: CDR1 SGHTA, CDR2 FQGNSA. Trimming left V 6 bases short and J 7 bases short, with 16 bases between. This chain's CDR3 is CASSQTRTVEQYF. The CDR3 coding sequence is TGTGCCAGCAGTCAGACTAGGACGGTAGAGCAGTACTTC.

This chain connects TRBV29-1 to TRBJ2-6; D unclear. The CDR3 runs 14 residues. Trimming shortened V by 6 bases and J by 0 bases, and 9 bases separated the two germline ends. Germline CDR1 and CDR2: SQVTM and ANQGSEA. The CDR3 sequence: CSVPTSSGANVLTF. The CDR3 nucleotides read TGCAGCGTCCCCACCAGCTCTGGGGCCAACGTCCTGACTTTC.

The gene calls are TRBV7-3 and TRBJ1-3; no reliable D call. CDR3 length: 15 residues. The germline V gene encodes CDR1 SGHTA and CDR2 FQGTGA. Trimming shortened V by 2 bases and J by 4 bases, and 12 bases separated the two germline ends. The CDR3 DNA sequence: TGTGCCAGCAGCTTATATGGCTCCCCGGGAAACACCATATATTTT. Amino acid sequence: CASSLYGSPGNTIYF.

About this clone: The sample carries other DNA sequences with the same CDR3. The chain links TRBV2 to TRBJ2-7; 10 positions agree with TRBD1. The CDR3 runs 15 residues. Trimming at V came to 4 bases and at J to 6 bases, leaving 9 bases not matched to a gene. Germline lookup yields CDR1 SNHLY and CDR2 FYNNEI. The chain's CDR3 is CASSVLDRGKSEQYF. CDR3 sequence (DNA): TGTGCCAGCAGTGTATTGGACAGGGGGAAGTCCGAGCAGTACTTC.

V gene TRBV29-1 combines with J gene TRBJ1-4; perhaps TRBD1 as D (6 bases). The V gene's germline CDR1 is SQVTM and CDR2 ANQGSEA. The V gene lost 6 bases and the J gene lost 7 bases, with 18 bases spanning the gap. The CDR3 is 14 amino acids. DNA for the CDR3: TGCAGCGTCCGACGGACAGCAGGGAGTGAAAAACTGTTTTTT. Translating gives CSVRRTAGSEKLFF.

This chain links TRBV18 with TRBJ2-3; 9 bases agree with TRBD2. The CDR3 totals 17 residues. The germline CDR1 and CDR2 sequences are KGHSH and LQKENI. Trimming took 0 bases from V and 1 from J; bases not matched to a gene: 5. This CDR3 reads CASSPPEAGGGTDTQYF. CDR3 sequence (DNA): TGTGCCAGCTCACCACCGGAGGCGGGAGGGGGCACAGATACGCAGTATTTT.

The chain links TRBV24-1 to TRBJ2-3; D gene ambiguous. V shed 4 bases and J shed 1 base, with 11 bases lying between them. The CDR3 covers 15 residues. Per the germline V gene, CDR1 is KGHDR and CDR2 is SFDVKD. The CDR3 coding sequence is TGTGCCACCAGTGACCCCTCCTACGGCACAGATACGCAGTATTTT. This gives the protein CATSDPSYGTDTQYF.

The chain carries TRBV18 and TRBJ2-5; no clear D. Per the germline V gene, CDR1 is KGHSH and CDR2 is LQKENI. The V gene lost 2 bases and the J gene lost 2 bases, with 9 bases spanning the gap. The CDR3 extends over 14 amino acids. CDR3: CASSPEARQETQYF. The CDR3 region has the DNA TGTGCCAGCTCACCAGAGGCTAGACAAGAGACCCAGTACTTC.

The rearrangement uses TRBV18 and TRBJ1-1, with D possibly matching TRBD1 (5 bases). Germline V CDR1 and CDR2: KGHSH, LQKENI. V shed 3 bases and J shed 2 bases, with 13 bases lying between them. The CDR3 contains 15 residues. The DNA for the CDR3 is TGTGCCAGCTCACCTATACAGGTTCAAAACACTGAAGCTTTCTTT. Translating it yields CASSPIQVQNTEAFF.

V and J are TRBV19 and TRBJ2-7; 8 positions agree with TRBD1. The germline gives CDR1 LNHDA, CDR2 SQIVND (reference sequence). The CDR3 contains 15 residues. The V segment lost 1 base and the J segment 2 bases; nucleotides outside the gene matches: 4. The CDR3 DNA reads TGTGCCAGTAGTATAGGACAGGGGCCACCCTACGAGCAGTACTTC. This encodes CASSIGQGPPYEQYF.

The CDR3 region is CASSLSTGFGGELFF. CDR3 sequence (DNA): TGTGCCAGCAGTTTATCGACAGGGTTCGGCGGGGAGCTGTTTTTT. The V call is TRBV27, the J call TRBJ2-2, with TRBD1 matching 7 bases. V dropped 0 bases and J dropped 7; count of bases not matched to a gene: 5. The CDR3 covers 15 residues. Germline CDR1 MNHEY, CDR2 SMNVEV (reference sequence).

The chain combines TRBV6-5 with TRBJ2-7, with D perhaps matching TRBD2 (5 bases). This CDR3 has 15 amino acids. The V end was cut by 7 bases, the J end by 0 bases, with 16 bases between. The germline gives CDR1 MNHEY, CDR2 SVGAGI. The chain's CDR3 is CASKKERGSSYEQYF. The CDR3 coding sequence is TGTGCCAGCAAGAAGGAGAGAGGGAGCTCCTACGAGCAGTACTTC.

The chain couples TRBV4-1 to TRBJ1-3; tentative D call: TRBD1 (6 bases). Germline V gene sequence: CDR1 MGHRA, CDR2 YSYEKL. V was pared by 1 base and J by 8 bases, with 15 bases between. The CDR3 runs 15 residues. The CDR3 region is CASSQVGTGWDTIYF. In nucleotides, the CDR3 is TGCGCCAGCAGCCAAGTTGGAACAGGGTGGGACACCATATATTTT.

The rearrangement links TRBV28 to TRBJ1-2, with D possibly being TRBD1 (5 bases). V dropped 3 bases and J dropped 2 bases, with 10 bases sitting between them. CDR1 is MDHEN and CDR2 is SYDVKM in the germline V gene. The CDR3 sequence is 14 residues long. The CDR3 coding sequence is TGTGCCAGCAGTTTCCTGACAGCAAACTATGGCTACACCTTC. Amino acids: CASSFLTANYGYTF.

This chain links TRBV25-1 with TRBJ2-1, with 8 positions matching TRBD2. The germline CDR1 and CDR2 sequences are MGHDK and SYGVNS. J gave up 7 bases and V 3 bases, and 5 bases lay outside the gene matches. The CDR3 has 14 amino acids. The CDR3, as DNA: TGTGCCAGCAGTGACCTCGGGGGGGGGAATGAGCAGTTCTTC. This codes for CASSDLGGGNEQFF.

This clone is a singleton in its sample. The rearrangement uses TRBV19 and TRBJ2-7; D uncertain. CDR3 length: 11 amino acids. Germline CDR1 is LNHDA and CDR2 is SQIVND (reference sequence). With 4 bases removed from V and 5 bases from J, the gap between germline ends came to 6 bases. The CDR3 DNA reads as TGTGCCAGTAGTACTTACAACGAGCAGTACTTC. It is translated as CASSTYNEQYF.